The following is a T cell receptor beta chain sequence with its context. Antigen specificity is unknown. The CDR3 extends over 15 amino acids. Germline V CDR1 and CDR2: SGHTA, FQGTGA. The source of the sample is a study of monozygotic twins with inflammatory bowel disease. Study-wide findings and caveats: Clonotypes shared with others were fewer in IBD patients than in healthy twins, especially with disease activity. No difference was seen in repertoire similarity between concordant and discordant twins, possibly from limited power.

Every TCR library drew on about 3.5 ug of total RNA. A 6-nucleotide sample barcode was carried by the UMIs, which template switching added. From the 5' RACE reads, TCRdb lists one entry per CDR3 protein and no DNA. The sample spans fewer than 450,000 distinct CDR3 sequences; the ten largest clones claim just over 2.5%. The TCR originated in a human donor with ulcerative colitis or Crohn's disease, or a healthy co-twin of an affected twin (not recorded which). The V gene is TRBV7-3, the J gene TRBJ2-2. Sequencing used blood. CDR3 in amino acids: CASSLRSRNTGELFF.